These 16 T cell receptor beta chains were all obtained from the same sample, sequenced in a study of blood T cell repertoires in COVID-19. Sequencing used immunoSEQ multiplex PCR; TCRdb keeps in-frame clones, though not all of them. The table lists around 170,000 clones, around 87% of them singletons. The sample was peripheral blood. Receptors were obtained from a man between 60 and 75 years old with COVID-19, enrolled during active disease.

The chain couples TRBV19 to TRBJ1-6; the D is unclear. Germline V gene data show CDR1 as LNHDA and CDR2 as SQIVND (reference sequence). V was shortened by 3 bases and J by 7 bases, with 10 bases between the two germline ends. CDR3 length equals 14 residues. The CDR3 loop is CASSIGVGNSPLHF. The CDR3 DNA follows: TGTGCCAGTAGTATCGGGGTAGGGAATTCACCCCTCCACTTT.

V and J are TRBV3-1 (or the pseudogene TRBV3-2) and TRBJ1-4; TRBD1 is a possible D gene (5 bases). There are 15 residues in the CDR3. The V end lost 1 base, the J end lost 11 bases, and 17 bases lay between the germline ends. Germline V gene data show CDR1 as LGHDT and CDR2 as YNNKEL (reference sequence). The CDR3 is CASSQVRQNGAKLFF. Written as DNA, the CDR3 is TGTGCCAGCAGCCAAGTACGGCAAAATGGGGCCAAACTGTTTTTT.

The V gene is TRBV27, the J gene TRBJ1-2, with 7 nucleotides matching TRBD1. Unmatched junction bases numbered 9, after V lost 6 bases and J lost 5 bases. CDR3 size: 14 residues. Germline V gives CDR1 MNHEY, CDR2 SMNVEV (reference sequence). CDR3 sequence: CASRPTGQTYGYTF. In nucleotides, the CDR3 is TGTGCCAGCAGGCCTACGGGACAGACTTATGGCTACACCTTC.

J is TRBJ2-3 and V is TRBV5-4; 7 bases are a match to TRBD2. V was pared by 3 bases and J by 3 bases, with 10 bases of the junction left unmatched. This CDR3 region has 16 residues. Germline loops: CDR1 SGHNT, CDR2 YYREEE (reference sequence). CDR3 loop: CASSSLSGMGTDTQYF. DNA for the CDR3: TGTGCCAGCAGCTCCCTAAGCGGGATGGGAACAGATACGCAGTATTTT.

The chain recombines TRBV15 with TRBJ1-4, with 7 bases fitting TRBD1. Germline lookup yields CDR1 LNHNV and CDR2 YYDKDF (reference sequence). There are 14 residues in the CDR3. The ends lost 5 bases at V and 4 bases at J; junction bases unmatched: 4. DNA of the CDR3: TGTGCCACCAGCCGGGACAGCATTAATGAAAAACTGTTTTTT. Translation gives CATSRDSINEKLFF.

The rearrangement links TRBV11-2 to TRBJ1-1, with D tentatively TRBD1 (6 bases). Germline CDR1 reads SGHAT; CDR2 reads FQNNGV. The CDR3 has 14 residues. V was shortened by 3 bases and J by 5 bases, with 13 bases between the two germline ends. The DNA for the CDR3 is TGTGCCAGCAGCTTTGGCAGGGGTTGGACTGAAGCTTTCTTT. This translates into CASSFGRGWTEAFF.

This clone was found a few times. The chain carries TRBV11-3 and TRBJ1-6; no reliable D call. V was pared by 5 bases and J by 7 bases, with 9 bases between. This CDR3 is 13 amino acids long. Germline CDR1 and CDR2: SGHNT and YENEEA. CDR3 sequence: CASSPILNSPLHF. Written as DNA, the CDR3 is TGTGCCAGCAGCCCTATATTGAATTCACCCCTCCACTTT. The full variable domain, completed using reference TRBV11-3 and TRBJ1-6, is EAGVVQSPRYKIIEKKQPVAFWCNPISGHNTLYWYLQNLGQGPELLIRYENEEAVDDSQLPKDRFSAERLKGVDSTLKIQPAELGDSAVYLCASSPILNSPLHFGNGTRLTVT.

This chain joins TRBV7-2 and TRBJ1-3; 10 bases fit TRBD1. The V segment lost 5 bases and the J segment 9 bases; nucleotides outside the gene matches: 7. This CDR3 comprises 14 residues. The germline V gene encodes CDR1 SGHTA and CDR2 FQGNSA. The CDR3 spells CASSPGTGEGTIYF. DNA for the CDR3: TGTGCCAGCAGCCCAGGGACAGGGGAGGGCACCATATATTTT.

The chain has TRBV10-3 and TRBJ1-6, with TRBD1 matching over 7 bases. The ends lost 4 bases at V and 10 bases at J; junction bases unmatched: 4. This CDR3 is built from 13 residues. The V gene's germline CDR1 is ENHRY and CDR2 SYGVKD. CDR3 sequence: CAISGTGESPLHF. CDR3 in DNA: TGTGCCATCAGTGGAACAGGGGAATCACCCCTCCACTTT.

CDR3 protein: CASGLAPQGAQPQHF. CDR3 coding DNA: TGTGCTAGTGGTTTGGCCCCACAGGGGGCTCAGCCCCAGCATTTT. The rearrangement links TRBV12-5 to TRBJ1-5, with 9 nucleotides matching TRBD1. The germline gives CDR1 LGHNT, CDR2 FRNRAP. The trim removed 1 base at V and 6 bases at J, leaving 4 bases unmatched. The CDR3 is made up of 15 amino acids.

The V call is TRBV5-1, the J call TRBJ2-1; D perhaps matches TRBD1 (6 bases). Per the germline V gene, CDR1 is SGHRS and CDR2 is YFSETQ. Trimming shortened V by 0 bases and J by 0 bases, and 10 bases separated the two germline ends. The CDR3 covers 16 residues. As DNA, the CDR3 is TGCGCCAGCAGCTTGGTGGCAGGGGCCTCCTACAATGAGCAGTTCTTC. It specifies CASSLVAGASYNEQFF.

The chain links TRBV30 to TRBJ1-5, with D possibly matching TRBD1 (6 bases). CDR1 is GTSNPN and CDR2 is SVGIG in the germline V gene (reference sequence). V dropped 5 bases and J dropped 7 bases, with 15 bases sitting between them. The CDR3 is 13 residues long. The CDR3 DNA follows: TGTGCCTGGGGTTTAGGGGGAGACCAGCCCCAGCATTTT. Translated: CAWGLGGDQPQHF.

The chain's CDR3 is CSASNPGLARLSTDTQYF. CDR3 in DNA: TGCAGTGCTAGTAATCCGGGACTAGCGAGACTCAGCACAGATACGCAGTATTTT. The chain is built from TRBV20-1 and TRBJ2-3; 10 bases map to TRBD2. Germline loops: CDR1 DFQATT, CDR2 SNEGSKA (reference sequence). V lost 3 bases and J lost 0; bases outside the gene matches: 12. The length of the CDR3 is 18 residues.

V is TRBV6-2 or TRBV6-3 and J is TRBJ1-5, with 7 positions matching TRBD1. The CDR3 is 15 amino acids. Germline CDR1 reads MNHEY; CDR2 reads SVGEGT. V lost 6 bases to trimming and J lost 2 bases; unmatched junction nucleotides: 7. CDR3 nucleotide sequence: TGTGCCAGCAGCACGGCCGGGACAGGCAATCAGCCCCAGCATTTT. It is translated as CASSTAGTGNQPQHF.

This clone has a handful of counts. V is TRBV10-2 and J is TRBJ1-1, with unresolved D. CDR3 length: 13 amino acids. V lost 2 bases to trimming and J lost 7 bases, with 11 bases between them. In germline, CDR1 is WSHSY, CDR2 SAAADI. The DNA of the CDR3 is TGCGCCAGCAGTGAGCTAAAGCTTCTTGAAGCTTTCTTT. Encoded protein: CASSELKLLEAFF.

The genes are TRBV5-1 and TRBJ1-2, with TRBD1 as a possible D gene (5 bases). The CDR3 extends over 14 amino acids. Trimming removed 6 bases from V and 2 bases from J, with 14 bases in between. The germline V gene has CDR1 SGHRS and CDR2 YFSETQ. The CDR3 DNA sequence: TGCGCCAGCACCGTGGACGGGGGAAACTATGGCTACACCTTC. It codes for CASTVDGGNYGYTF.